These 8 T cell receptor beta chains share one sample of origin, sequenced in a study of CD8+ T cells in alopecia areata. The authors extracted RNA and reverse transcribed it into cDNA as the sequencing template. Clones were read by immunoSEQ multiplex PCR, and TCRdb kept only the in-frame ones, dropping some. The sample yields 180,000 or so clones, roughly 59% seen once. This specimen was CD4+ T cells sorted from blood, taken at week 0. Every receptor here comes from a human donor with alopecia areata.

This clone was seen a few times. This chain connects TRBV19 to TRBJ1-1; no clear D gene. Trimming took off 7 bases at V and 1 base at J, with 13 bases between the two ends. CDR1 and CDR2 (germline): LNHDA, SQIVND (reference sequence). The CDR3 runs 14 residues. The CDR3 DNA reads as TGTGCCAGTACCAAGTGGCCGGAGAACACTGAAGCTTTCTTT. Translation: CASTKWPENTEAFF.

The chain recombines TRBV29-1 with TRBJ2-3; D is possibly TRBD2 (6 bases). With 4 bases removed from V and 5 bases from J, the gap between germline ends came to 16 bases. The CDR3 is 14 residues long. Germline V gene sequence: CDR1 SQVTM, CDR2 ANQGSEA. The CDR3 sequence: CSVVPGPGRDTQYF. Written as DNA, the CDR3 is TGCAGCGTTGTACCGGGACCCGGGAGAGATACGCAGTATTTT.

V and J are TRBV30 and TRBJ2-5; TRBD1 or TRBD2 may be the D gene (5 bases each). The CDR3 is 17 residues long. Germline loops: CDR1 GTSNPN, CDR2 SVGIG (reference sequence). Trimming stripped 2 bases from V and 1 base from J, with 20 bases between. CDR3: CAWSSGGGGPLQETQYF. Here the CDR3 DNA reads TGTGCCTGGAGTTCTGGGGGTGGGGGTCCACTCCAAGAGACCCAGTACTTC. Full variable domain (remainder filled in from reference TRBV30 and TRBJ2-5): SQTIHQWPATLVQPVGSPLSLECTVEGTSNPNLYWYRQAAGRGLQLLFYSVGIGQISSEVPQNLSASRPQDRQFILSSKKLLLSDSGFYLCAWSSGGGGPLQETQYFGPGTRLLVL.

The chain uses TRBV2 and TRBJ1-1; D is possibly TRBD1 (6 bases). CDR3 size: 14 residues. Germline V lookup: CDR1 SNHLY, CDR2 FYNNEI. V lost 4 bases and J lost 5, with 14 bases in between. The CDR3 loop reads CASSVQGGGTEAFF. In nucleotides, the CDR3 is TGTGCCAGCAGTGTCCAGGGAGGGGGAACTGAAGCTTTCTTT.

In regard to this clone: Distinct nucleotide sequences in the sample also encode this CDR3. The chain recombines TRBV20-1 with TRBJ1-2; D call uncertain. V was pared by 1 base and J by 8 bases, with 5 bases between. The CDR3 has 10 residues. Germline values: CDR1 DFQATT, CDR2 SNEGSKA (reference sequence). The CDR3 nucleotides read TGCAGTGCTAGAGTCGAGGGCTACACCTTC. Translation gives CSARVEGYTF.

The genes are TRBV29-1 and TRBJ1-2; D perhaps matches TRBD1 (6 bases). With 8 bases removed from V and 0 bases from J, the gap between germline ends came to 22 bases. Germline assignment: CDR1 SQVTM and CDR2 ANQGSEA. The CDR3 runs to 16 residues. In nucleotides, the CDR3 is TGCAGCTTCCTCAACCTTAGGGGGGAAACTAACTATGGCTACACCTTC. It encodes CSFLNLRGETNYGYTF.

The rearrangement links TRBV29-1 to TRBJ2-1, with 12 bases identical to TRBD1. The CDR3 spans 16 residues. The germline gives CDR1 SQVTM, CDR2 ANQGSEA. Trimming took 4 bases from V and 7 from J; bases not matched to a gene: 11. The CDR3 nucleotides are TGCAGCGTTGCTTTTTTGGGACAGGGGGCGCGGAATGAGCAGTTCTTC. Amino acids: CSVAFLGQGARNEQFF.

In the case of this clone: Other DNA sequences in the same sample also yield this CDR3. The chain carries TRBV29-1 and TRBJ2-3; D uncertain. Germline V CDR1 and CDR2: SQVTM, ANQGSEA. Between the trimmed V and J ends, which lost 5 bases and 1 base, there was a span of 7 bases. CDR3 length: 12 residues. The CDR3, as DNA: TGCAGCGTTTCTGGCGGCACAGATACGCAGTATTTT. It encodes CSVSGGTDTQYF.